This TCR beta chain stems from a study of Graves' ophthalmopathy and Graves' hyperthyroidism. This clonotype was picked up one time. There are 15 residues in the CDR3. V gave up 2 bases and J gave up 4 bases, with 14 bases separating them. The germline gives CDR1 MNHNS, CDR2 SASEGT. The study amplified TCR beta CDR3 regions using RNA transcripts. Following a first-round RT-PCR that used HTBI primers, a second-round multiplex PCR was carried out. TCRdb itself ran the multiplex PCR reads through MiXCR, one entry per CDR3 protein. The repertoire holds hundreds of thousands of distinct CDR3 sequences, with about a fifth as singletons.

This receptor was obtained from a woman between 18 and 29 years old with stable Graves' hyperthyroidism. Some clones in this sample may be carry-over from other donors' samples. The sequenced sample was peripheral blood. V usage is TRBV6-1 and J usage is TRBJ1-2; D is uncertain. CDR3 loop: CASSESGLDVYGYTF. Here the CDR3 DNA reads TGTGCCAGCAGTGAATCCGGCCTTGACGTCTATGGCTACACCTTC.